This T cell receptor beta chain was captured by sequencing in a study of T-cell reconstitution after alpha-beta-depleted transplantation in children. Preparation of the TCRbeta library involved a method that used unique molecular identifiers. A single record per CDR3 protein comes from TCRdb applying MiXCR to the PCR reads. The repertoire has 400,000 to 500,000 distinct CDR3 sequences, approximately 11% of them found once; the top ten carry approximately 5%. V lost 3 bases and J lost 0, with 12 bases in between. The CDR3 covers 16 residues. This clonotype was counted only a few times. The material sequenced was PBMCs from the stem cell graft donor, taken from the stem cell graft. The genes are TRBV12-3 or TRBV12-4 and TRBJ1-5, with D possibly being TRBD1 (5 bases). This TCR was recovered from a human donor who donated a stem cell graft to a child with acute myeloid leukemia. CDR3 sequence (DNA): TGTGCCAGCAGTTTCGGGGGGGGGTATAGCAATCAGCCCCAGCATTTT. This gives the protein CASSFGGGYSNQPQHF.